The 28 T cell receptor beta chains below all came from one sample that was sequenced in a study of read filtering for tumor transcriptome and immune sequencing. From approximately 430 ng of RNA, a library with molecular barcoded alpha/delta and beta/gamma adaptors was made. A single record per CDR3 protein comes from TCRdb applying MiXCR to the reads. The table lists about 23,000 distinct CDR3 sequences, around 13% of them singletons. Sequenced input: a population of CD138-negative cells sorted from bone marrow. The source is a donor at least 40 years old with multiple myeloma.

This clonotype was detected ten times or more. The chain uses TRBV20-1 and TRBJ1-1, with D unclear. CDR3 length: 12 amino acids. Germline-derived CDR1 and CDR2 are DFQATT and SNEGSKA (reference sequence). V was trimmed by 7 bases and J by 0 bases, leaving 9 bases between them. CDR3 nucleotides: TGCAGTGGGACGGGGTTGAACACTGAAGCTTTCTTT. Its protein product is CSGTGLNTEAFF.

This clonotype has a count of ten or more. The chain couples TRBV28 to TRBJ2-7, with D perhaps matching TRBD2 (7 bases). Germline V CDR1 and CDR2: MDHEN, SYDVKM. Trimming stripped 3 bases from V and 5 bases from J, with 11 bases between. CDR3 length: 13 residues. The CDR3 spells CASSFRGAHEQYF. The CDR3 DNA reads as TGTGCCAGCAGTTTTCGGGGGGCCCACGAGCAGTACTTC.

Of note for this clonotype: Given a much more abundant clone one base away, this may be a read error. V is TRBV27 and J is TRBJ2-2; 7 positions agree with TRBD1. CDR1 and CDR2 (germline): MNHEY, SMNVEV (reference sequence). The CDR3 has 15 residues. The CDR3 region is CASSAHRGPTGELLF. DNA for the CDR3: TGTGCCAGCAGTGCGCATAGGGGGCCCACCGGGGAGCTGTTATTT.

In this sample, this clonotype turned up a few times. The V call is TRBV5-1, the J call TRBJ1-6; D is uncertain. The V end lost 0 bases, the J end lost 7 bases, and 11 bases lay between the germline ends. Per the germline V gene, CDR1 is SGHRS and CDR2 is YFSETQ. The CDR3 length is 15 residues. The CDR3 here is CASSLGQLPNSPLHF. CDR3 nucleotides: TGCGCCAGCAGCTTGGGTCAGCTTCCGAATTCACCCCTCCACTTT.

This clonotype appeared many times. V usage is TRBV28 and J usage is TRBJ2-5, with D tentatively TRBD1 or TRBD2 (5 bases each). The CDR3 has 14 amino acids. V dropped 3 bases and J dropped 4 bases, with 12 bases sitting between them. Germline CDR1 reads MDHEN; CDR2 reads SYDVKM. This CDR3 reads CASSFGQGVETQYF. CDR3 sequence (DNA): TGTGCCAGCAGTTTCGGGCAGGGAGTAGAGACCCAGTACTTC.

The gene calls are TRBV6-2 or TRBV6-3 and TRBJ1-5; 11 bases are shared with TRBD1. CDR1 is MNHEY, CDR2 SVGEGT, per germline. The CDR3 covers 17 residues. J gave up 6 bases and V 6 bases, and 13 bases lay outside the gene matches. The CDR3 bases are TGTGCCAGCAGCTCTCATTCCGGGACAGGGGGAACTCAGCCCCAGCATTTT. It codes for CASSSHSGTGGTQPQHF.

Many counts were recorded for this clonotype. The chain couples TRBV29-1 to TRBJ2-5, with D perhaps matching TRBD2 (6 bases). The CDR3 loop spans 14 amino acids. Germline CDR1 is SQVTM and CDR2 is ANQGSEA. The V and J ends lost 0 bases and 5 bases respectively, with 13 bases between them. The CDR3 DNA reads TGCAGCGTTGAAGATGGTCGCGGGGTTGAGACCCAGTACTTC. Translating gives CSVEDGRGVETQYF.

This clonotype was observed at least ten times. The J gene is TRBJ2-1, the V gene TRBV7-9; possible D gene TRBD2, 5 bases. Trimming took 4 bases from V and 9 from J, leaving 13 bases between them. CDR1 and CDR2 from the germline V gene are SEHNR and FQNEAQ (reference sequence). This CDR3 is built from 13 residues. CDR3 in amino acids: CASSSPGVGEQFF. The CDR3 DNA sequence: TGTGCCAGCAGCTCTCCCGGGGTCGGTGAGCAGTTCTTC.

In this sample, this clonotype turned up many times. V is TRBV12-3 or TRBV12-4 and J is TRBJ2-1; D gene unclear. V gave up 6 bases and J gave up 12 bases, with 12 bases separating them. This CDR3 contains 11 residues. CDR3 nucleotides: TGTGCCAGCAGCCCCGGCCATGGGCAGTTCTTC. It codes for CASSPGHGQFF.

This sequence joins TRBV7-9 and TRBJ2-1, with D perhaps TRBD2 (5 bases). From germline, CDR1 is SEHNR and CDR2 FQNEAQ (reference sequence). V dropped 5 bases and J dropped 7 bases, with 21 bases sitting between them. This CDR3 comprises 16 residues. The CDR3 coding sequence is TGTGCCAGCAGCCCAGAGGGATTCAGTGGGGTGAATGAGCAGTTCTTC. It encodes CASSPEGFSGVNEQFF.

This clonotype has at least ten counts. This chain links TRBV7-9 with TRBJ2-3; 13 nucleotides agree with TRBD2. The CDR3 contains 16 residues. The V gene's germline CDR1 is SEHNR and CDR2 FQNEAQ (reference sequence). Trimming took 5 bases from V and 3 from J; bases not matched to a gene: 5. CDR3 sequence reads: CASSLGLAGETDTQYF. The DNA of the CDR3 is TGTGCCAGCAGCCTCGGACTAGCGGGAGAGACAGATACGCAGTATTTT.

This clonotype was found many times. This rearrangement joins TRBV4-1 to TRBJ2-3, with D possibly being TRBD2 (6 bases). Germline V lookup: CDR1 MGHRA, CDR2 YSYEKL. The CDR3 extends over 14 amino acids. The V end was cut by 4 bases, the J end by 3 bases, with 11 bases between. CDR3 protein: CASSPAGKTDTQYF. The CDR3 DNA follows: TGCGCCAGCAGCCCCGCGGGAAAGACAGATACGCAGTATTTT.

This clonotype was recorded at least ten times. In nucleotides, the CDR3 is TGTGCCAGCAGCGCCTCTGAGGGGACAGATACGCAGTATTTT. Its translation is CASSASEGTDTQYF. This sequence joins TRBV2 and TRBJ2-3, with D tentatively TRBD1 or TRBD2 (5 bases each). There are 14 residues in the CDR3. V lost 6 bases, J lost 3 bases, and 13 bases lay in between. Germline CDR1 is SNHLY and CDR2 is FYNNEI.

In regard to this clonotype: One end of the junction does not line up with germline, which may come from a read error. CDR3 in DNA: TGTGCCAGCAGCTCACGGGCGGACTACGAGCAGTGCTTC. Protein: CASSSRADYEQCF. The V and J genes are TRBV3-1 and TRBJ2-7, with TRBD2 as a possible D gene (6 bases). The CDR3 extends over 13 amino acids. CDR1 LGHDT and CDR2 YNNKEL come from the germline V gene (reference sequence).

As to this clonotype: This may be a read error: a much more frequent sequence differs by one nucleotide. The chain is built from TRBV5-1 and TRBJ2-3, with 13 bases matching TRBD2. The CDR3 contains 15 residues. Germline loops: CDR1 SGHRS, CDR2 YFSETQ. Unmatched junction bases numbered 5, after V lost 5 bases and J lost 5 bases. The CDR3 region has the DNA TGCGCCAGCAGAGCGGGACTAGCGGGAATAGATACGCAGTATTTT. It specifies CASRAGLAGIDTQYF.

In its sample, this clonotype was seen many times. The germline gene is not matched at one end of the junction; a read error may be the cause. The chain uses TRBV4-2 and TRBJ2-2; D may be TRBD1 or TRBD2 (5 bases each). The CDR3 spans 15 residues. Germline CDR1 reads LGHNA; CDR2 reads YNFKEQ. For the CDR3, the DNA is TGTGCCAACAGCCCGGGGCTAGCCAACACCGGGGAGCTGTTTTTT. Protein sequence: CANSPGLANTGELFF.

This clonotype was seen ten or more times. The chain uses TRBV7-6 and TRBJ2-3, with no clear D. The CDR3 is 12 residues long. In germline, CDR1 is SGHVS, CDR2 FNYEAQ. Trimming cost V 4 bases and J 2 bases, with 4 bases left between them. The CDR3 nucleotides are TGTGCCAGCAGCTCCACCACAGATACGCAGTATTTT. Encoded protein: CASSSTTDTQYF. Combining the CDR3 with reference TRBV7-6 and TRBJ2-3 gives the whole variable domain GAGVSQSPRYKVTKRGQDVALRCDPISGHVSLYWYRQALGQGPEFLTYFNYEAQQDKSGLPNDRFSAERPEGSISTLTIQRTEQRDSAMYRCASSSTTDTQYFGPGTRLTVL.

This clonotype was observed at least ten times. The chain joins TRBV12-3 or TRBV12-4 to TRBJ1-5; maybe TRBD1 (5 bases). This CDR3 is built from 13 residues. The ends were cut back, 3 bases at V and 7 bases at J, with 10 bases in the middle. The CDR3 coding sequence is TGTGCCAGCAGTTTGACAGTCGACCAGCCCCAGCATTTT. Amino acid sequence: CASSLTVDQPQHF.

With respect to this clonotype: One junction end does not reproduce the germline sequence, and a read error may be involved. The J gene is TRBJ1-5, the V gene TRBV29-1; 9 positions match TRBD1. The CDR3 consists of 15 residues. CDR1 is SQVTM, CDR2 ANQGSEA, per germline. The CDR3 sequence: CSARTGDAGNQPQHF. The CDR3 nucleotides read TGCAGCGCTAGGACAGGGGACGCTGGCAATCAGCCTCAGCATTTT.

This clonotype was observed at least ten times. The chain has TRBV27 and TRBJ2-7; no clear D gene. Between the trimmed V and J ends, which lost 5 bases and 0 bases, there was a span of 17 bases. This CDR3 region has 16 residues. Germline values: CDR1 MNHEY, CDR2 SMNVEV (reference sequence). CDR3 coding DNA: TGTGCCAGCAGTCCCACCCCTTTCGGAAGCTCCTACGAGCAGTACTTC. This translates into CASSPTPFGSSYEQYF.

In this sample, this clonotype turned up many times. The chain links TRBV5-1 to TRBJ2-1; D is perhaps TRBD1 (5 bases). Germline V gene lookup returns CDR1 SGHRS and CDR2 YFSETQ. The CDR3 extends over 14 amino acids. The V end was cut by 4 bases, the J end by 7 bases, with 15 bases between. CDR3 DNA sequence: TGCGCCAGCAGCCCTGACTTGGGGCCAAATGAGCAGTTCTTC. Protein sequence: CASSPDLGPNEQFF. The full variable domain, in which reference TRBV5-1 and TRBJ2-1 provide the parts outside the CDR3, is KAGVTQTPRYLIKTRGQQVTLSCSPISGHRSVSWYQQTPGQGLQFLFEYFSETQRNKGNFPGRFSGRQFSNSRSEMNVSTLELGDSALYLCASSPDLGPNEQFFGPGTRLTVL.

There are many counts of this clonotype. This chain uses TRBV2 with TRBJ1-5; D may be TRBD1 (6 bases). V was trimmed by 10 bases and J by 4 bases, leaving 14 bases between them. The CDR3 length is 13 residues. Germline lookup yields CDR1 SNHLY and CDR2 FYNNEI. The DNA for the CDR3 is TGTGCCACAAACCGGGACAAAAATCAGCCCCAGCATTTT. Translating it yields CATNRDKNQPQHF.

In this sample, this clonotype turned up many times. This chain uses TRBV10-3 with TRBJ2-1, with D perhaps TRBD2 (5 bases). The CDR3 is made up of 14 amino acids. The germline V gene has CDR1 ENHRY and CDR2 SYGVKD. V gave up 6 bases and J gave up 8 bases, with 17 bases separating them. CDR3 bases: TGTGCCATCAGCGATCCACCGAGGCGGGATGAGCAGTTCTTC. Its translation is CAISDPPRRDEQFF.

This clonotype has at least ten counts. V is TRBV11-2 and J is TRBJ2-1; 12 bases line up with TRBD2. The CDR3 runs 20 residues. V shed 2 bases and J 4 bases; nucleotides not matched to a gene: 15. Germline lookup yields CDR1 SGHAT and CDR2 FQNNGV. Here the CDR3 DNA reads TGTGCCAGCAGCTTACGCCCTAGCGGGAGGGCCTCCTATCCTTACAATGAGCAGTTCTTC. Protein product: CASSLRPSGRASYPYNEQFF. Based on the CDR3 plus reference TRBV11-2 and TRBJ2-1, the full variable domain is EAGVAQSPRYKIIEKRQSVAFWCNPISGHATLYWYQQILGQGPKLLIQFQNNGVVDDSQLPKDRFSAERLKGVDSTLKIQPAKLEDSAVYLCASSLRPSGRASYPYNEQFFGPGTRLTVL.

As concerns this clonotype: Possible read error: a much larger clone is one base away. The rearrangement joins TRBV27 to TRBJ2-1; D uncertain. The germline V gene has CDR1 MNHEY and CDR2 SMNVEV (reference sequence). The CDR3 extends over 16 amino acids. V lost 1 base, J lost 0 bases, and 10 bases lay in between. CDR3 protein: CASSLFRRISYNEQFF. CDR3 nucleotides: TGTGCCAGCAGTTTATTTCGCAGGATCTCCTACAATGAGCAGTTCTTC.

This chain links TRBV20-1 with TRBJ2-5; 14 nucleotides align to TRBD2. V dropped 6 bases and J dropped 3; count of bases not matched to a gene: 3. The germline gives CDR1 DFQATT, CDR2 SNEGSKA (reference sequence). The CDR3 runs 14 residues. CDR3 amino acids: CSAMGLAGEETQYF. The CDR3 DNA follows: TGCAGTGCCATGGGACTAGCGGGAGAAGAGACCCAGTACTTC.

This clonotype appeared a few times. The V gene is TRBV14, the J gene TRBJ2-1; possible D gene TRBD2, 6 bases. The CDR3 sequence is 14 residues long. Trimming shortened V by 5 bases and J by 5 bases, and 13 bases separated the two germline ends. Looked up from germline, CDR1 is SGHDN and CDR2 is FVKESK. CDR3 loop: CASSAGLINNEQFF. CDR3 bases: TGTGCCAGCAGCGCGGGACTCATAAACAATGAGCAGTTCTTC.

This clonotype was recorded many times. This chain joins TRBV7-2 and TRBJ2-1; D gene ambiguous. The V gene's germline CDR1 is SGHTA and CDR2 FQGNSA. CDR3 length equals 16 residues. Trimming removed 5 bases from V and 0 bases from J, with 14 bases in between. The DNA for the CDR3 is TGTGCCAGCAGCCCTGACTGGGCGGACTCCTACAATGAGCAGTTCTTC. Translation: CASSPDWADSYNEQFF. Full variable domain (remainder filled in from reference TRBV7-2 and TRBJ2-1): GAGVSQSPSNKVTEKGKDVELRCDPISGHTALYWYRQSLGQGLEFLIYFQGNSAPDKSGLPSDRFSAERTGGSVSTLTIQRTQQEDSAVYLCASSPDWADSYNEQFFGPGTRLTVL.